This T cell receptor (beta chain) is drawn from a study of CD8+ T cells in alopecia areata. Specified treatment: oral pan-JAK inhibitor, 5-10 mg twice daily. Germline assignment: CDR1 SGHVS and CDR2 FNYEAQ. This CDR3 spans 15 amino acids. V lost 6 bases to trimming and J lost 7 bases, with 16 bases between them. TCR sequencing used cDNA made by reverse transcription of extracted RNA. Produced via immunoSEQ multiplex PCR; TCRdb's table is partial and in-frame only. Found here are about 190,000 clones, roughly 60% of them singletons; the top ten hold 0.85% to 1.3%. Points on this clone: Its matching antigen is unknown.

Study results and caveats: Unlike in mice, where it was clearer, TCR sharing across patients was less clear, possibly HLA-related.

V gene TRBV7-6 combines with J gene TRBJ1-6; the D is unclear. The clonotype originates from a human donor with alopecia areata. Sequenced here: CD4+ T cells sorted from blood, sampled at week 24, from a patient treated with tofacitinib. CDR3 loop: CASSPQWGSNSPLHF. CDR3 nucleotide sequence: TGTGCCAGCAGTCCCCAGTGGGGAAGCAATTCACCCCTCCACTTT.